The rows below give T cell receptor beta chains drawn from one sample of a study of shared clonotypes between healthy human individuals. The table came from immunoSEQ multiplex PCR; TCRdb's copy has only in-frame clones and leaves some out. Among about 1.5 million clones listed, roughly 96% were seen once. Sequenced input: naive CD4+ T cells sorted from blood. The receptor source for this set is a man younger than 45 in good health. CDR3s include the opening cysteine and the closing phenylalanine or tryptophan. A D gene is named only where the DNA matches it firmly. Clone size is not always given. Where it is, it says once, few, many or a class for expanded clones.

TRBJ2-3 NA NA TRBV7-8 TGTGCCAGCAAAGGGACTTCCTACACAGATACGCAGTATTTT CASKGTSYTDTQYF
TRBJ1-2 NA once TRBV5-6 TGTGCCAGCAGCTCTCTCGACCGCGAACTTCTTGGCTACACCTTC CASSSLDRELLGYTF
TRBJ2-5 TRBD1 once TRBV4-3 TGCGCCAGCAGCCCACAGGGGCAAGAGACCCAGTACTTC CASSPQGQETQYF
TRBJ2-7 NA NA TRBV2 TGTGCCAGCAGTGCTTTTGTTGGTTCTAACTTC CASSAFVGSNF
TRBJ2-1 TRBD2 NA TRBV9 TGTGCCAGCAGCGTTTCTAGCGGGAATTACAATGAGCAGTTCTTC CASSVSSGNYNEQFF
TRBJ2-5 NA NA TRBV7-9 TGTGCCAGCAGCTTAGCTGGGGGTATGGGTACCCAGTACTTC CASSLAGGMGTQYF
TRBJ2-5 TRBD1 NA TRBV30 TGTGCCTGGAGGTATCAGGGGGCGCGCGAAACCCAGTACTTC CAWRYQGARETQYF
TRBJ1-4 TRBD1 NA TRBV18 TGTGCCAGCTCACGAGGACAGGGTGGGACTAATGAAAAACTGTTTTTT CASSRGQGGTNEKLFF
TRBJ2-1 NA NA TRBV9 TGTGCCAGCAGCGTAGGACAGAAAATCTCCTACAATGAGCAGTTCTTC CASSVGQKISYNEQFF
TRBJ2-1 NA NA TRBV6-5 TGTGCCAGCAGCAGGGGCAATGAGCAGTTCTTC CASSRGNEQFF
TRBJ2-5 NA NA TRBV7-2 TGTGCCAGCAGCTTAGCGAGGCAAGAGACCCAGTACTTC CASSLARQETQYF
TRBJ2-6 NA NA TRBV4-2 TGTGCCAGCAACAGTGTAGCTGGGGCCAACGTCCTGACTTTC CASNSVAGANVLTF
TRBJ2-7 TRBD2 NA TRBV7-9 TGTGCCAGCAGCTACGGGACTAGCGGGACATACGAGCAGTACTTC CASSYGTSGTYEQYF
TRBJ2-7 NA NA TRBV7-7 TGTGCTAGCAGCCCGCGGAGCTCCTACGAGCAGTACTTC CASSPRSSYEQYF
TRBJ2-2 TRBD2 NA TRBV10-3 TGTGCCATCAGAAAAAGACTAGCGGGAGACGAAACCACCGGGGAGCTGTTTTTT CAIRKRLAGDETTGELFF
TRBJ2-1 NA once TRBV29-1 TGCAGCGTTGAGGGGGGAAAACATACACCCTACAATGAGCAGTTCTTC CSVEGGKHTPYNEQFF